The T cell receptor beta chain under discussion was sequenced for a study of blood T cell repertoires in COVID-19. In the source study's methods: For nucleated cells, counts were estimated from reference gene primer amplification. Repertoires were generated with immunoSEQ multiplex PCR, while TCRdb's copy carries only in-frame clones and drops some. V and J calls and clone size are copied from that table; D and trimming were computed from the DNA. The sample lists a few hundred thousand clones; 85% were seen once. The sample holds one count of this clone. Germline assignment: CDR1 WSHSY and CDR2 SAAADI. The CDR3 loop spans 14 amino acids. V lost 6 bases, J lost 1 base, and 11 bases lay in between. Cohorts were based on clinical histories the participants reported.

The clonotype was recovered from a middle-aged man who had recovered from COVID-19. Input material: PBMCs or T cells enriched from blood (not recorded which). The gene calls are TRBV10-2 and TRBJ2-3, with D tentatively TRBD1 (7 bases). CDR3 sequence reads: CASRGRGGTDTQYF. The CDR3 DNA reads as TGCGCCAGCAGAGGCAGGGGGGGCACAGATACGCAGTATTTT.